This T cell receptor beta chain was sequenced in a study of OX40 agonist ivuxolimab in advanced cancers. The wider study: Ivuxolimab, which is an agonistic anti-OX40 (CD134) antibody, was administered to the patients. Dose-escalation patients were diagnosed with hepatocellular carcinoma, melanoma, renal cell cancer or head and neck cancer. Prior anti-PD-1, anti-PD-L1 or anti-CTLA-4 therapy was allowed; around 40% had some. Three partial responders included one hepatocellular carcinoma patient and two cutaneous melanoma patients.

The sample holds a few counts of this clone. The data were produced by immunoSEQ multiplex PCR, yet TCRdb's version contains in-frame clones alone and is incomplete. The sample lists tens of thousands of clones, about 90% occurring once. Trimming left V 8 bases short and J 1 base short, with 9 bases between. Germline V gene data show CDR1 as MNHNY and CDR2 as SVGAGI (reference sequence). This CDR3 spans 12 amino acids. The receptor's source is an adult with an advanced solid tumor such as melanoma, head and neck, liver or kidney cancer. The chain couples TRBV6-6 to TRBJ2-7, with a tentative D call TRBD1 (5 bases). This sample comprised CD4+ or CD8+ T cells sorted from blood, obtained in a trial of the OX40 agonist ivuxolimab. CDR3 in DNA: TGTGCCAGCTGGGGCTCATCCTACGAGCAGTACTTC. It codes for CASWGSSYEQYF.